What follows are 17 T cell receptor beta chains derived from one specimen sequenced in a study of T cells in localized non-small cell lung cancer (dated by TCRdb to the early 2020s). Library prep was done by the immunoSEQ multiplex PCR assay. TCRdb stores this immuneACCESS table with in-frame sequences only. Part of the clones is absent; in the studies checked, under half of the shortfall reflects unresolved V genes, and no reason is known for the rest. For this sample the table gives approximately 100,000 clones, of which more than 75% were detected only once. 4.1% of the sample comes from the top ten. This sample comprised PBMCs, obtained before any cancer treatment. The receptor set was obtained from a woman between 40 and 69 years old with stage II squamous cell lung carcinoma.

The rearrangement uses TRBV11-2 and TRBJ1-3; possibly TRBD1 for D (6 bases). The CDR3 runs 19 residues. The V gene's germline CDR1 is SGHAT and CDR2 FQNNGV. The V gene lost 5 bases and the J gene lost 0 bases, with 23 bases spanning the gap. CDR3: CASSPRRGASPFSGNTIYF. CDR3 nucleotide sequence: TGTGCCAGCAGCCCTCGGAGGGGGGCGTCTCCGTTCTCTGGAAACACCATATATTTT.

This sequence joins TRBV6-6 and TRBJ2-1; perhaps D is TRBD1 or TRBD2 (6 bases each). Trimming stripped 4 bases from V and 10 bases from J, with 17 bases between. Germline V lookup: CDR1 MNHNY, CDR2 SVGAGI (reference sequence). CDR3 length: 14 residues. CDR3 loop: CASSLGGFGKEQFF. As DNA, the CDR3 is TGTGCCAGCAGTTTGGGGGGCTTCGGAAAGGAGCAGTTCTTC.

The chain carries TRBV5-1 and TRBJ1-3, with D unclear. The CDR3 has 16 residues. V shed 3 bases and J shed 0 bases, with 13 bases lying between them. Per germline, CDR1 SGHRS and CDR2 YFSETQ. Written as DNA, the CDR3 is TGCGCCAGCAGCTCTTCATTACAGCACTCTGGAAACACCATATATTTT. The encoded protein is CASSSSLQHSGNTIYF.

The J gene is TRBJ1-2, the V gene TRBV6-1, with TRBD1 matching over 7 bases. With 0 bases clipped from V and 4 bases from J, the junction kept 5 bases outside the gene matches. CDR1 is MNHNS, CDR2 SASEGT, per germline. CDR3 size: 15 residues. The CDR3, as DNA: TGTGCCAGCAGTGAAGCAGTGGCAGGGGGCTATGGCTACACCTTC. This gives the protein CASSEAVAGGYGYTF.

The CDR3 DNA reads as TGTGCCACCAGCAGAGATTGGTTACTAGCCAAAAACATTCAGTACTTC. It translates to CATSRDWLLAKNIQYF. The rearrangement joins TRBV15 to TRBJ2-4; D is unresolved. Trimming left V 0 bases short and J 0 bases short, with 9 bases between. Germline V gene lookup returns CDR1 LNHNV and CDR2 YYDKDF (reference sequence). The CDR3 is 16 amino acids.

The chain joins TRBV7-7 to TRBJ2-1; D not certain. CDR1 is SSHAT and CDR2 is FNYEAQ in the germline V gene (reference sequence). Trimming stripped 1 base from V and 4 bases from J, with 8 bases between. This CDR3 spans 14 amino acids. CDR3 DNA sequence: TGTGCCAGCAGCTTAGGGACCGATTACAATGAGCAGTTCTTC. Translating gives CASSLGTDYNEQFF.

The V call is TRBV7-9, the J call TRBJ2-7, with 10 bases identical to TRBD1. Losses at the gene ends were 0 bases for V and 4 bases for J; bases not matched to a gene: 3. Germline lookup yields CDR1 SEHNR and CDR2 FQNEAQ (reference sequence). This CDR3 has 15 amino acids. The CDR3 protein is CASSLAGQGRYEQYF. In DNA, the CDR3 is TGTGCCAGCAGCTTAGCGGGACAGGGGAGATACGAGCAGTACTTC.

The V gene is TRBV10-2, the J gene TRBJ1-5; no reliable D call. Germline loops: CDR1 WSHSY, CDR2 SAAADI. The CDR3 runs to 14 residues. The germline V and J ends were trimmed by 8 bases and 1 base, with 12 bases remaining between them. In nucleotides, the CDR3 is TGCGCCAGCGGTAGGGATACGAGCAATCAGCCCCAGCATTTT. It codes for CASGRDTSNQPQHF.

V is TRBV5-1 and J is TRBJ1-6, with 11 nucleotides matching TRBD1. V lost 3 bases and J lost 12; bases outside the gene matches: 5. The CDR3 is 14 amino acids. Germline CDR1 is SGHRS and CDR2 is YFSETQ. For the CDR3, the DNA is TGCGCCAGCAGCTCCGGGACAGGGGGTCTACCCCTCCACTTT. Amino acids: CASSSGTGGLPLHF.

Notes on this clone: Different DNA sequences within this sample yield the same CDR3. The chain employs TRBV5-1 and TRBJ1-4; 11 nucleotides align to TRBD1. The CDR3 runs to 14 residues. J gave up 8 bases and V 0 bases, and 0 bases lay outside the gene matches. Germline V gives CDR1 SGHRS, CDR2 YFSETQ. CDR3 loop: CASSLGTGGEKLFF. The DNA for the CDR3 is TGCGCCAGCAGCTTGGGGACAGGGGGCGAAAAACTGTTTTTT.

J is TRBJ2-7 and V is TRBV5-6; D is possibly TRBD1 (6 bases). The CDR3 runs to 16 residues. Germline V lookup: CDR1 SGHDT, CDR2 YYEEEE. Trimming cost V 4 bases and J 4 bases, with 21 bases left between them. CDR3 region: CASSPMRTERPYEQYF. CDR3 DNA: TGTGCCAGCAGCCCCATGCGGACAGAAAGGCCTTACGAGCAGTACTTC.

The CDR3 sequence is CASKREPGEQYF. The CDR3 DNA sequence: TGTGCCAGCAAACGAGAGCCAGGCGAGCAGTACTTC. This chain links TRBV2 with TRBJ2-7; no clear D gene. V dropped 7 bases and J dropped 6 bases, with 13 bases sitting between them. The CDR3 length is 12 residues. Germline V CDR1 and CDR2: SNHLY, FYNNEI.

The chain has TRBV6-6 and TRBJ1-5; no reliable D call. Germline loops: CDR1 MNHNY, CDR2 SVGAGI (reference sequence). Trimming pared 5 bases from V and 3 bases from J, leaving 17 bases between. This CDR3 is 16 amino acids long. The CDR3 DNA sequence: TGTGCCAGCAGTCTACCCCCCGACGTATACAATCAGCCCCAGCATTTT. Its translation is CASSLPPDVYNQPQHF.

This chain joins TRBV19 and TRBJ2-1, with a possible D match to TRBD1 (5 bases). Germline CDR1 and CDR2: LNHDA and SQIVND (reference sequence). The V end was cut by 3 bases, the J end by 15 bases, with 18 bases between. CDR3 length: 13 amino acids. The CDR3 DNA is TGTGCCAGTAGTATCGACGGCTCAGGGAATTGGTTCTTC. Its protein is CASSIDGSGNWFF.

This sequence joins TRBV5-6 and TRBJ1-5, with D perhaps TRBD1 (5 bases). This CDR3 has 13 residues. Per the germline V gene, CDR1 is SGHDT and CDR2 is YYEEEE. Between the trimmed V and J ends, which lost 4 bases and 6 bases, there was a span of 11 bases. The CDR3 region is CASSPWGVQPQHF. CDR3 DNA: TGTGCCAGCAGCCCGTGGGGGGTTCAGCCCCAGCATTTT.

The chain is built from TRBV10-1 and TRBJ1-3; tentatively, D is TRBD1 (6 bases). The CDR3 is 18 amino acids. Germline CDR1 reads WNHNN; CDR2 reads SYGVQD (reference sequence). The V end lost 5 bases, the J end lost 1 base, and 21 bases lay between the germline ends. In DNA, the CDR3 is TGCGCCAGCAGTACCGACAGGCGACAACTTAAATCTGGAAACACCATATATTTT. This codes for CASSTDRRQLKSGNTIYF.

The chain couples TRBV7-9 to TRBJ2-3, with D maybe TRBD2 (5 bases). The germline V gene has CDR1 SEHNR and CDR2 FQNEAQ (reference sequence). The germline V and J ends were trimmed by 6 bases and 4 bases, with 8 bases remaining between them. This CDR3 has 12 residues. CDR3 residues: CASSSEADTQYF. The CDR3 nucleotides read TGTGCCAGCAGTTCGGAGGCAGATACGCAGTATTTT.